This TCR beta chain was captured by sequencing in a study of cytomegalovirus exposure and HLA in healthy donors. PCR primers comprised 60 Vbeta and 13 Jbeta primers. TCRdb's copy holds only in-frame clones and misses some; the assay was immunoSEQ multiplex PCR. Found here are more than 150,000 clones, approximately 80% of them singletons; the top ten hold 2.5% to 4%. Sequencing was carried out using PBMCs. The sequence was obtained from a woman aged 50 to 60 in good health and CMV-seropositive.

As DNA, the CDR3 is TGTGCCAGCAGCCGCGTAGCGGGAGGCGGAGAGACCCAGTACTTC. Its protein is CASSRVAGGGETQYF. This chain connects TRBV6-5 to TRBJ2-5; the match to TRBD2 covers 10 bases. Trimming cost V 6 bases and J 4 bases; bases outside gene matches: 8. This CDR3 is 15 amino acids long. The germline V gene has CDR1 MNHEY and CDR2 SVGAGI.